This T cell receptor beta chain was profiled in a study of cytomegalovirus exposure and HLA in healthy donors. Study summary: A preliminary data release comprised tens of millions of unique TCRs obtained from HLA-typed donors.

Every donor was a healthy person donating bone marrow. The germline V gene encodes CDR1 ENHRY and CDR2 SYGVKD. J gave up 0 bases and V 4 bases, and 11 bases lay outside the gene matches. The CDR3 runs 18 residues. It was with 60 Vbeta and 13 Jbeta primers that the PCR ran. The repertoire was sequenced with immunoSEQ multiplex PCR; TCRdb's copy has only in-frame clones and lacks some. The sample has 150,000 to 160,000 clones, 70% to 90% seen once. The chain links TRBV10-3 to TRBJ1-5; TRBD1 matches at 8 bases. Sequenced sample: PBMCs. The sequence was collected from a woman under 30 in good health and CMV-seronegative. The chain's CDR3 is CAISVGERTGTSNQPQHF. In DNA form, the CDR3 reads TGTGCCATCAGTGTTGGGGAACGGACAGGGACTAGCAATCAGCCCCAGCATTTT.